The 25 T cell receptor beta chains below come from one sample, sequenced in a study of siplizumab effects on memory and regulatory T cells. Data came from immunoSEQ multiplex PCR; TCRdb stores just in-frame clones and leaves some out. The repertoire holds about 52,000 clones, with around 97% as singletons. The specimen sequenced was naive CD4+ T cells sorted from blood. The receptor set was obtained from a human donor in good health.

The chain carries TRBV4-1 and TRBJ2-7, with 13 bases lining up with TRBD2. Trimming at V came to 4 bases and at J to 1 base, leaving 4 bases not matched to a gene. Germline-derived CDR1 and CDR2 are MGHRA and YSYEKL. The CDR3 runs to 16 residues. The CDR3 nucleotides are TGCGCCAGCAGCCGGGGACTAGCGGGGAAGTCCTACGAGCAGTACTTC. Encoded protein: CASSRGLAGKSYEQYF.

V and J are TRBV6-1 and TRBJ1-2; D is undetermined. This CDR3 is built from 14 residues. Germline lookup yields CDR1 MNHNS and CDR2 SASEGT. Trimming removed 4 bases at V and 4 bases at J, with 13 bases between. The CDR3 sequence: CASSARTAPYGYTF. CDR3 nucleotides: TGTGCCAGCAGTGCACGGACGGCACCCTATGGCTACACCTTC.

The chain has TRBV9 and TRBJ1-1; 11 bases map to TRBD1. CDR1 and CDR2 (germline): SGDLS, YYNGEE. J gave up 7 bases and V 4 bases, and 12 bases lay outside the gene matches. This CDR3 spans 16 amino acids. CDR3 sequence reads: CASSPRLDRGQREAFF. For the CDR3, the DNA is TGTGCCAGCAGCCCCCGTCTGGACAGGGGGCAACGTGAAGCTTTCTTT.

The V and J genes are TRBV6-1 and TRBJ2-7, with D possibly TRBD2 on 6 matching bases. There are 16 residues in the CDR3. The germline V and J ends were trimmed by 2 bases and 5 bases, with 19 bases remaining between them. Germline CDR1 MNHNS, CDR2 SASEGT. The CDR3 here is CASSELGSGRGDEQYF. CDR3 sequence (DNA): TGTGCCAGCAGTGAATTAGGATCCGGGAGAGGGGACGAGCAGTACTTC.

The V call is TRBV21-1, the J call TRBJ2-2; no DNA check was done on the table's D call, TRBD1. TRBV21-1 is noted as a pseudogene. The CDR3 is 17 residues long. CDR3: CASSDPGQTTNTGELFF. DNA for the CDR3: TGTGCCAGCAGCGATCCGGGACAGACAACGAACACCGGGGAGCTGTTTTTT.

CDR3 in DNA: TGTGCCAGCAGCTTAGTCAGGGGGCAAGGGAACACTGAAGCTTTCTTT. Its protein product is CASSLVRGQGNTEAFF. The chain has TRBV7-2 and TRBJ1-1; 8 bases fit TRBD1. Trimming took 1 base from V and 1 from J; bases not matched to a gene: 5. CDR3 length: 16 residues. The germline V gene encodes CDR1 SGHTA and CDR2 FQGNSA.

V is TRBV6-1 and J is TRBJ2-7; possibly TRBD1 for D (6 bases). Trimming shortened V by 4 bases and J by 7 bases, and 17 bases separated the two germline ends. The CDR3 covers 14 residues. The V gene's germline CDR1 is MNHNS and CDR2 SASEGT. This CDR3 is CASSGDNPLGEQYF. DNA for the CDR3: TGTGCCAGCAGTGGGGACAACCCCTTGGGGGAGCAGTACTTC.

The CDR3 spells CASSRQGSEQFF. CDR3 in DNA: TGTGCCAGCAGCAGACAGGGTAGTGAGCAGTTCTTC. This rearrangement joins TRBV7-3 to TRBJ2-1; the match to TRBD1 covers 7 bases. Unmatched junction bases numbered 4, after V lost 5 bases and J lost 9 bases. The CDR3 has 12 residues. Germline CDR1 SGHTA, CDR2 FQGTGA.

The DNA for the CDR3 is TGTGCCATCAGCCCGAAGGGGCTCTCCACAGATACGCAGTATTTT. Translating it yields CAISPKGLSTDTQYF. V and J are TRBV10-3 and TRBJ2-3, with D maybe TRBD1 (5 bases). This CDR3 comprises 15 residues. The germline V gene encodes CDR1 ENHRY and CDR2 SYGVKD. V shed 6 bases and J shed 2 bases, with 15 bases lying between them.

The V call is TRBV11-3, the J call TRBJ1-1, with 9 bases lining up with TRBD1. CDR1 is SGHNT and CDR2 is YENEEA in the germline V gene. V lost 5 bases to trimming and J lost 11 bases; unmatched junction nucleotides: 9. This CDR3 comprises 13 residues. CDR3 bases: TGTGCCAGCAGCGATACAAGACAGGGGGGGGCTTTCTTT. Translation: CASSDTRQGGAFF.

The chain combines TRBV27 with TRBJ2-7, with 9 bases fitting TRBD1. Germline trimming cut 7 bases from V and 2 bases from J; bases unmatched to any gene: 3. Per germline, CDR1 MNHEY and CDR2 SMNVEV (reference sequence). The CDR3 is 13 amino acids. CDR3: CASTGTGTYEQYF. The DNA of the CDR3 is TGTGCCAGCACCGGGACAGGGACCTACGAGCAGTACTTC.

The rearrangement joins TRBV6-5 to TRBJ2-2; TRBD2 matches at 7 bases. Germline loops: CDR1 MNHEY, CDR2 SVGAGI. This CDR3 has 15 amino acids. V gave up 6 bases and J gave up 8 bases; unmatched junction bases: 12. The CDR3 coding sequence is TGTGCCAGCAGGCCCGGGACTACTCGTTGGGGGGAGCTGTTTTTT. Translation gives CASRPGTTRWGELFF.

This chain uses TRBV12-5 with TRBJ2-7; TRBD1 agrees at 8 bases. The J segment lost 4 bases and the V segment lost 1 base, leaving 12 bases of the junction unmatched. Germline V gene sequence: CDR1 LGHNT, CDR2 FRNRAP. The CDR3 is made up of 17 amino acids. The CDR3 bases are TGTGCTAGTGGTTTGGGTTTCGGACAGGGAAAGACTTACGAGCAGTACTTC. This sequence encodes CASGLGFGQGKTYEQYF. Supplemented by reference TRBV12-5 and TRBJ2-7, the full variable domain reads DARVTQTPRHKVTEMGQEVTMRCQPILGHNTVFWYRQTMMQGLELLAYFRNRAPLDDSGMPKDRFSAEMPDATLATLKIQPSEPRDSAVYFCASGLGFGQGKTYEQYFGPGTRLTVT.

J is TRBJ2-3 and V is TRBV9; 12 bases line up with TRBD1. This CDR3 contains 15 residues. Germline V CDR1 and CDR2: SGDLS, YYNGEE. With V trimmed by 4 bases and J by 3 bases, 3 bases remained unmatched. CDR3 sequence (DNA): TGTGCCAGCAGCCCGGGACAGGGGGCAACAGATACGCAGTATTTT. Translating gives CASSPGQGATDTQYF.

The J gene is TRBJ1-3, the V gene TRBV7-9; 7 bases are a match to TRBD1. Losses at the gene ends were 5 bases for V and 0 bases for J; bases not matched to a gene: 4. This CDR3 has 15 amino acids. Germline loops: CDR1 SEHNR, CDR2 FQNEAQ (reference sequence). This CDR3 reads CASSRDRASGNTIYF. The CDR3 DNA sequence: TGTGCCAGCAGCCGAGACAGGGCCTCTGGAAACACCATATATTTT.

V is TRBV29-1 and J is TRBJ1-2; D call uncertain. From germline, CDR1 is SQVTM and CDR2 ANQGSEA. V was trimmed by 6 bases and J by 1 base, leaving 9 bases between them. There are 12 residues in the CDR3. The CDR3 DNA follows: TGCAGCGTCAAAACACGTAACTATGGCTACACCTTC. As protein: CSVKTRNYGYTF.

The chain links TRBV7-3 to TRBJ2-7; unclear D gene. Trimming cost V 2 bases and J 0 bases, with 11 bases left between them. The CDR3 contains 15 residues. CDR1 is SGHTA, CDR2 FQGTGA, per germline. CDR3 in DNA: TGTGCCAGCAGCTTAGCGGCCATAGACTCCTACGAGCAGTACTTC. The encoded protein is CASSLAAIDSYEQYF.

This clone was picked up a small number of times. The junction and the germline gene differ at one end; a read error may be behind it. As DNA, the CDR3 is TGTGCCAGTAGCCCGGGAGGGGGCTACTACGGCTACACCTTC. Protein product: CASSPGGGYYGYTF. This rearrangement joins TRBV19 to TRBJ1-2; 7 bases map to TRBD1. CDR1 and CDR2 (germline): LNHDA, SQIVND (reference sequence). There are 14 residues in the CDR3.

V gene TRBV18 combines with J gene TRBJ2-7; 9 nucleotides agree with TRBD2. Germline CDR1 KGHSH, CDR2 LQKENI. The junction had 14 bases not matched to a gene; V was cut back by 3 bases and J by 5 bases. This CDR3 contains 17 residues. This CDR3 reads CASSPQTPLAGNHEQYF. DNA of the CDR3: TGTGCCAGCTCACCCCAGACCCCTCTAGCGGGAAATCACGAGCAGTACTTC.

The chain uses TRBV5-4 and TRBJ2-6; D is possibly TRBD1 (7 bases). The germline V gene has CDR1 SGHNT and CDR2 YYREEE (reference sequence). V was shortened by 1 base and J by 11 bases, with 16 bases between the two germline ends. CDR3 length: 15 residues. In DNA, the CDR3 is TGTGCCAGCAGCTTGCGCGGGACAGTTTACCACGTCCTGACTTTC. This translates into CASSLRGTVYHVLTF.

The CDR3 loop is CASSRTSGALSYEQYF. DNA for the CDR3: TGTGCCAGCTCACGGACTAGCGGGGCCCTCTCCTACGAGCAGTACTTC. V and J are TRBV18 and TRBJ2-7; 12 bases are a match to TRBD2. In germline, CDR1 is KGHSH, CDR2 LQKENI. This CDR3 is built from 16 residues. J was trimmed by 0 bases and V by 4 bases; bases with no gene match: 4.

The chain employs TRBV12-5 and TRBJ2-1; D is perhaps TRBD1 or TRBD2 (6 bases each). CDR3 length equals 22 residues. Trimming cost V 2 bases and J 0 bases, with 29 bases left between them. CDR1 is LGHNT, CDR2 FRNRAP, per germline. CDR3 sequence: CASGLQTRGLGGFTLSYNEQFF. The CDR3 DNA sequence: TGTGCTAGTGGTTTGCAAACCCGGGGGCTGGGCGGGTTTACCCTCTCCTACAATGAGCAGTTCTTC. The complete variable domain, with remaining parts taken from reference TRBV12-5 and TRBJ2-1, reads DARVTQTPRHKVTEMGQEVTMRCQPILGHNTVFWYRQTMMQGLELLAYFRNRAPLDDSGMPKDRFSAEMPDATLATLKIQPSEPRDSAVYFCASGLQTRGLGGFTLSYNEQFFGPGTRLTVL.

The V call is TRBV11-1, the J call TRBJ1-6; 7 bases are shared with TRBD1. Germline CDR1 is SGHAT and CDR2 is FQDESV (reference sequence). The V gene end was trimmed by 4 bases and the J gene end by 10 bases; junction bases not matched to a gene: 13. The length of the CDR3 is 16 residues. CDR3 protein: CASSSVGGTAFSPLHF. The CDR3 DNA sequence: TGTGCCAGCAGCTCTGTCGGAGGGACAGCTTTCTCACCCCTCCACTTT.

This chain uses TRBV12-2 with TRBJ2-7. TRBV12-2 is a documented pseudogene. The CDR3 contains 14 residues. CDR3 loop: CASRPLWVGYEQYF. CDR3 nucleotide sequence: TGTGCAAGTCGCCCCCTCTGGGTAGGCTACGAGCAGTACTTC.

The J gene is TRBJ2-7, the V gene TRBV6-5; tentatively, D is TRBD1 (6 bases). This CDR3 has 15 amino acids. Germline V gives CDR1 MNHEY, CDR2 SVGAGI. V was cut by 6 bases and J by 2 bases, with 17 bases left in between. The CDR3 is CASRLTGTLPYEQYF. The CDR3 DNA reads TGTGCCAGCAGACTGACCGGGACACTACCCTACGAGCAGTACTTC.